A selection of T cell receptor beta chains follows, all from one sample in a study of response to subunit inactivated influenza vaccine. TCRdb called the RT-PCR reads again in MiXCR, with one record for every CDR3 protein. This table holds about 480,000 distinct CDR3 sequences, approximately 24% found once. The sequencing here drew on CD4+ T cells sorted from PBMCs, taken roughly 5 days after vaccination. These receptor sequences come from a man aged 50-60 years who received an inactivated influenza vaccine. Each CDR3 is given with its conserved first and last residue. D genes are given only for firm matches. Size is stated for part of the rows, as once, few or many counts, or as a class when the clone is expanded.

cdr3_length: 18
d_call: TRBD1
v_call: TRBV3-1
j_call: TRBJ2-7
clone_size: .
cdr3_nt: TGTGCCAGCAGCCAAGCCCTCCCCGCAGGGACAGGGTCCTACGAGCAGTACTTC
cdr3_aa: CASSQALPAGTGSYEQYF

cdr3_length: 17
d_call: TRBD1
v_call: TRBV10-3
j_call: TRBJ1-4
clone_size: .
cdr3_nt: TGTGCCATCAGCCCGGGACAGAGCGTTATAACTAATGAAAAACTGTTTTTT
cdr3_aa: CAISPGQSVITNEKLFF

cdr3_length: 14
d_call: .
v_call: TRBV5-1
j_call: TRBJ2-7
clone_size: .
cdr3_nt: TGCGCCAGCAGCTTGGCGAGCCTATCGTCCGAGCAGTACTTC
cdr3_aa: CASSLASLSSEQYF

cdr3_length: 15
d_call: TRBD1
v_call: TRBV5-1
j_call: TRBJ1-6
clone_size: .
cdr3_nt: TGCGCCAGCAGCTCCCCGGACAGGGAAAATTCACCCCTCCACTTT
cdr3_aa: CASSSPDRENSPLHF

cdr3_length: 16
d_call: .
v_call: TRBV7-8
j_call: TRBJ2-2
clone_size: .
cdr3_nt: TGTGCCAGCAGCTTAGTAGAGGGAAGGAACACCGGGGAGCTGTTTTTT
cdr3_aa: CASSLVEGRNTGELFF

cdr3_length: 14
d_call: TRBD1
v_call: TRBV7-2
j_call: TRBJ1-4
clone_size: few
cdr3_nt: TGTGCCAGCAGCCCAGGACAGGGGACTGAAAAACTGTTTTTT
cdr3_aa: CASSPGQGTEKLFF

cdr3_length: 14
d_call: TRBD2
v_call: TRBV20-1
j_call: TRBJ2-5
clone_size: .
cdr3_nt: TGCAGTGCACCTGCTAGCGGGAGCTTGGAGACCCAGTACTTC
cdr3_aa: CSAPASGSLETQYF

cdr3_length: 15
d_call: .
v_call: TRBV12-3/TRBV12-4
j_call: TRBJ1-1
clone_size: few
cdr3_nt: TGTGCCAGCATCCCCGGGGGGGTCTTGGCCACTGAAGCTTTCTTT
cdr3_aa: CASIPGGVLATEAFF

cdr3_length: 12
d_call: TRBD1
v_call: TRBV7-9
j_call: TRBJ1-4
clone_size: .
cdr3_nt: TGTGCCCTGGCACAGGGGGGGGAAAAACTGTTTTTT
cdr3_aa: CALAQGGEKLFF

cdr3_length: 13
d_call: .
v_call: TRBV5-1
j_call: TRBJ2-1
clone_size: .
cdr3_nt: TGCGCCAGCAGCTTGGGGACGGTGCCTGAGCAGTTCTTC
cdr3_aa: CASSLGTVPEQFF

cdr3_length: 15
d_call: .
v_call: TRBV28
j_call: TRBJ1-4
clone_size: .
cdr3_nt: TGTGCCAGCAGTTTAGGCGGAGGAACTAATGTAAAACTGTTTTTT
cdr3_aa: CASSLGGGTNVKLFF

cdr3_length: 17
d_call: TRBD2
v_call: TRBV6-1
j_call: TRBJ2-3
clone_size: few
cdr3_nt: TGTGCCAGCAGAAGACTAGCGGGGGGAATTAGCACAGATACGCAGTATTTT
cdr3_aa: CASRRLAGGISTDTQYF

cdr3_length: 13
d_call: .
v_call: TRBV7-2
j_call: TRBJ2-7
clone_size: few
cdr3_nt: TGTGCCAGCAACTTTCAGGGTTCCTACGAGCAGTACTTC
cdr3_aa: CASNFQGSYEQYF

cdr3_length: 14
d_call: .
v_call: TRBV7-9
j_call: TRBJ1-4
clone_size: .
cdr3_nt: TGTGCCAGCAGCTTTGGCGCAACTAATGAAAAACTGTTTTTT
cdr3_aa: CASSFGATNEKLFF

cdr3_length: 15
d_call: TRBD1
v_call: TRBV6-1
j_call: TRBJ1-2
clone_size: .
cdr3_nt: TGTGCCAGCAGTCTTAGGACAGGGGGCAACTCTGGCTACACCTTC
cdr3_aa: CASSLRTGGNSGYTF

cdr3_length: 13
d_call: .
v_call: TRBV5-5
j_call: TRBJ2-3
clone_size: .
cdr3_nt: TGTGCCAGCAGCTGGGCCGACACAGATACGCAGTATTTT
cdr3_aa: CASSWADTDTQYF

cdr3_length: 14
d_call: .
v_call: TRBV11-2
j_call: TRBJ2-2
clone_size: .
cdr3_nt: TGTGCCAGCAGCTTTAAAACGGGTGGCGGGGAGCTGTTTTTT
cdr3_aa: CASSFKTGGGELFF

cdr3_length: 16
d_call: .
v_call: TRBV5-1
j_call: TRBJ2-5
clone_size: .
cdr3_nt: TGCGCCAGCAGCTTGACCCCCGCGGCCCGGGGGGAGACCCAGTACTTC
cdr3_aa: CASSLTPAARGETQYF

cdr3_length: 16
d_call: TRBD1
v_call: TRBV7-2
j_call: TRBJ2-1
clone_size: .
cdr3_nt: TGTGCCAGCAGCCCTCTCGGGACAGCATCCTACAATGAGCAGTTCTTC
cdr3_aa: CASSPLGTASYNEQFF

cdr3_length: 13
d_call: .
v_call: TRBV6-6
j_call: TRBJ1-2
clone_size: .
cdr3_nt: TGTGCCACCACGAACGCCTACAGCGACGGCTACACCTTC
cdr3_aa: CATTNAYSDGYTF

cdr3_length: 16
d_call: TRBD1
v_call: TRBV7-2
j_call: TRBJ2-2
clone_size: .
cdr3_nt: TGTGCCAGCAGATACACAGGGGGAGGATCCACCGGGGAGCTGTTTTTT
cdr3_aa: CASRYTGGGSTGELFF

cdr3_length: 14
d_call: .
v_call: TRBV5-1
j_call: TRBJ1-1
clone_size: .
cdr3_nt: TGCGCCAGCAGCTGGATGGGACTTCAGACTGAAGCTTTCTTT
cdr3_aa: CASSWMGLQTEAFF

cdr3_length: 15
d_call: TRBD1
v_call: TRBV4-3
j_call: TRBJ1-2
clone_size: many
cdr3_nt: TGCGCCAGCAGCCAAGGGACAGGGCGTTACTCTGGCTACACCTTC
cdr3_aa: CASSQGTGRYSGYTF

cdr3_length: 14
d_call: .
v_call: TRBV5-1
j_call: TRBJ1-4
clone_size: few
cdr3_nt: TGCGCCAGCAGCTTTTCCACCCTGAGGGAAAAACTGTTTTTT
cdr3_aa: CASSFSTLREKLFF

cdr3_length: 22
d_call: TRBD1
v_call: TRBV9
j_call: TRBJ2-1
clone_size: .
cdr3_nt: TGTGCCAGCAGCGTAGCTTACCCCGGGACAGGATTTAACATAGCCATCTACAATGAGCAGTTCTTC
cdr3_aa: CASSVAYPGTGFNIAIYNEQFF

cdr3_length: 12
d_call: .
v_call: TRBV20-1
j_call: TRBJ2-2
clone_size: few
cdr3_nt: TGCAGTGCTAGGGGGTACACCGGGGAGCTGTTTTTT
cdr3_aa: CSARGYTGELFF

cdr3_length: 13
d_call: .
v_call: TRBV4-3
j_call: TRBJ2-1
clone_size: .
cdr3_nt: TGCGCCAGCAGCCACTTAGCGATGAATGAGCAGTTCTTC
cdr3_aa: CASSHLAMNEQFF

cdr3_length: 10
d_call: .
v_call: TRBV29-1
j_call: TRBJ1-1
clone_size: few
cdr3_nt: TGCAGCGTGGGGGAGGGTCGAGCTTTCTTT
cdr3_aa: CSVGEGRAFF

cdr3_length: 15
d_call: .
v_call: TRBV12-3/TRBV12-4
j_call: TRBJ2-2
clone_size: .
cdr3_nt: TGTGCCAGCAGTCACCGGACACCCAACACCGGGGAGCTGTTTTTT
cdr3_aa: CASSHRTPNTGELFF

cdr3_length: 16
d_call: .
v_call: TRBV28
j_call: TRBJ1-2
clone_size: few
cdr3_nt: TGTGCCAGCAGTTTTGAGGGCCCAGGAGGGATCTATGGCTACACCTTC
cdr3_aa: CASSFEGPGGIYGYTF

cdr3_length: 15
d_call: .
v_call: TRBV2
j_call: TRBJ2-1
clone_size: .
cdr3_nt: TGTGCCAGCAGTCTATCTTATGGATCATACAATGAGCAGTTCTTC
cdr3_aa: CASSLSYGSYNEQFF

cdr3_length: 13
d_call: .
v_call: TRBV30
j_call: TRBJ2-5
clone_size: .
cdr3_nt: TGTGCCTGGAGTGTGGGGCAAAGGGAGACCCAGTACTTC
cdr3_aa: CAWSVGQRETQYF

cdr3_length: 14
d_call: .
v_call: TRBV6-2/TRBV6-3
j_call: TRBJ1-6
clone_size: .
cdr3_nt: TGTGCCAGCACCCCGGGACAAGTAAATTCACCCCTCCACTTT
cdr3_aa: CASTPGQVNSPLHF

cdr3_length: 13
d_call: .
v_call: TRBV4-2
j_call: TRBJ1-1
clone_size: .
cdr3_nt: TGTGCCAGCAGCCAGAGGGGCGGTATTGAAGCTTTCTTT
cdr3_aa: CASSQRGGIEAFF

cdr3_length: 14
d_call: TRBD2
v_call: TRBV10-3
j_call: TRBJ2-3
clone_size: .
cdr3_nt: TGTGCCATCCGGAGCGGGGTAGGCACAGATACGCAGTATTTT
cdr3_aa: CAIRSGVGTDTQYF

cdr3_length: 14
d_call: TRBD2
v_call: TRBV7-8
j_call: TRBJ2-5
clone_size: .
cdr3_nt: TGTGCCAGCAGCCGGGGGAGGGTACTGGAGACCCAGTACTTC
cdr3_aa: CASSRGRVLETQYF

cdr3_length: 14
d_call: .
v_call: TRBV10-2
j_call: TRBJ1-6
clone_size: few
cdr3_nt: TGCGCCAGCAGACGAGGACGGAATAATTCACCCCTCCACTTT
cdr3_aa: CASRRGRNNSPLHF

cdr3_length: 18
d_call: .
v_call: TRBV10-3
j_call: TRBJ1-5
clone_size: .
cdr3_nt: TGTGCCATCAGTGAGTCCAGTCACGGGACGGGGAACAATCAGCCCCAGCATTTT
cdr3_aa: CAISESSHGTGNNQPQHF

cdr3_length: 15
d_call: .
v_call: TRBV6-5
j_call: TRBJ1-2
clone_size: .
cdr3_nt: TGTGCCAGCAGTTACCTAATGGGGGCTAACTATGGCTACACCTTC
cdr3_aa: CASSYLMGANYGYTF

cdr3_length: 15
d_call: .
v_call: TRBV14
j_call: TRBJ2-1
clone_size: few
cdr3_nt: TGTGCCAGCAGCCAAGATTCAGGGGGGTACAATGAGCAGTTCTTC
cdr3_aa: CASSQDSGGYNEQFF

cdr3_length: 16
d_call: TRBD2
v_call: TRBV3-1
j_call: TRBJ2-1
clone_size: .
cdr3_nt: TGTGCCAGCAGCCCCATAGCGGGAGGGGAGTACAATGAGCAGTTCTTC
cdr3_aa: CASSPIAGGEYNEQFF

cdr3_length: 15
d_call: TRBD1
v_call: TRBV12-3/TRBV12-4
j_call: TRBJ2-7
clone_size: few
cdr3_nt: TGTGCCAGCAGTTTCGGACAGGGGAGCTCCTACGAGCAGTACTTC
cdr3_aa: CASSFGQGSSYEQYF

cdr3_length: 15
d_call: .
v_call: TRBV11-2
j_call: TRBJ2-7
clone_size: few
cdr3_nt: TGTGCCAGCAGCGACGCAGGGTCCCTTTCCTACGAGCAGTACTTC
cdr3_aa: CASSDAGSLSYEQYF

cdr3_length: 13
d_call: TRBD1
v_call: TRBV6-6
j_call: TRBJ2-7
clone_size: few
cdr3_nt: TGTGCCAGCAAGAGGGGACAGGGAAACGAGCAGTACTTC
cdr3_aa: CASKRGQGNEQYF

cdr3_length: 14
d_call: TRBD2
v_call: TRBV7-9
j_call: TRBJ2-1
clone_size: .
cdr3_nt: TGTGCCAGCACCCGACTAGCGGAGAACAATGAGCAGTTCTTC
cdr3_aa: CASTRLAENNEQFF

cdr3_length: 14
d_call: TRBD2
v_call: TRBV12-3/TRBV12-4
j_call: TRBJ2-2
clone_size: .
cdr3_nt: TGTGCCAGCAATCTAGCGGGAGACACCGGGGAGCTGTTTTTT
cdr3_aa: CASNLAGDTGELFF

cdr3_length: 18
d_call: .
v_call: TRBV5-1
j_call: TRBJ2-3
clone_size: .
cdr3_nt: TGCGCCAGCAGCTTGGGACGGTGGGAATCTTCTAGCACAGATACGCAGTATTTT
cdr3_aa: CASSLGRWESSSTDTQYF

cdr3_length: 14
d_call: TRBD1
v_call: TRBV7-2
j_call: TRBJ2-5
clone_size: .
cdr3_nt: TGTGCCAGCAGCTCCAACAGGGGGCAAGAGACCCAGTACTTC
cdr3_aa: CASSSNRGQETQYF

cdr3_length: 13
d_call: .
v_call: TRBV28
j_call: TRBJ2-7
clone_size: .
cdr3_nt: TGTGCCAGCAGTGCCTCGGGGAGGGGGGAGCAGTACTTC
cdr3_aa: CASSASGRGEQYF

cdr3_length: 10
d_call: .
v_call: TRBV20-1
j_call: TRBJ1-2
clone_size: few
cdr3_nt: TGCAGTGTTAGGACGGATGGCTACACCTTC
cdr3_aa: CSVRTDGYTF

cdr3_length: 18
d_call: TRBD2
v_call: TRBV5-1
j_call: TRBJ2-6
clone_size: .
cdr3_nt: TGCGCCAGCAGCTTACATACTAGCGGGAGCTCTGGGACCAACGTCCTGACTTTC
cdr3_aa: CASSLHTSGSSGTNVLTF

cdr3_length: 16
d_call: .
v_call: TRBV27
j_call: TRBJ2-3
clone_size: .
cdr3_nt: TGTGCCAGCAGTATAGGGTTTAAGAGGCTCACAGATACGCAGTATTTT
cdr3_aa: CASSIGFKRLTDTQYF

cdr3_length: 13
d_call: .
v_call: TRBV10-3
j_call: TRBJ2-3
clone_size: once
cdr3_nt: TGTGCCAGCCTGGCCGGAAACACAGATACGCAGTATTTT
cdr3_aa: CASLAGNTDTQYF

cdr3_length: 14
d_call: .
v_call: TRBV5-1
j_call: TRBJ2-2
clone_size: few
cdr3_nt: TGCGCCAGCAGCCGAAGTGGGGACACCGGGGAGCTGTTTTTT
cdr3_aa: CASSRSGDTGELFF

cdr3_length: 15
d_call: .
v_call: TRBV7-9
j_call: TRBJ2-7
clone_size: .
cdr3_nt: TGTGCCAGCAGCTTAGTCGGCAGGGTATCCTACGAGCAGTACTTC
cdr3_aa: CASSLVGRVSYEQYF